This T cell receptor beta chain emerged from a study of T-cell memory formation after mild COVID-19. About this clonotype: The antigen is not known.

Whole-study results and caveats: Among clones peaking at day 37 in the second wave, SARS-CoV-2 specificity remained unconfirmed.

TCRdb reanalysed the 5' RACE reads using MiXCR and keeps one entry per CDR3 protein. This sample has 550,000 to 650,000 distinct CDR3 sequences, with 15% to 20% found just once. The ends were cut back, 6 bases at V and 3 bases at J, with 8 bases in the middle. The CDR3 extends over 12 amino acids. The receptor was derived from an adult woman who had mild COVID-19 (a few samples of this study predate the infection). Cell type and time point are not known. The specimen was PBMCs or a T cell subset sorted from them (not recorded which). The V and J genes are TRBV12-3 or TRBV12-4 and TRBJ2-5; D perhaps matches TRBD1 (5 bases). In DNA form, the CDR3 reads TGTGCCAGCAGCGTCAGGGAAGAGACCCAGTACTTC. Translation: CASSVREETQYF.